Following are 30 T cell receptor beta chains from one sample sequenced in a study of T-cell reconstitution after alpha-beta-depleted transplantation in children. Unique molecular identifiers featured in how the TCRbeta library was prepared. TCRdb used MiXCR to reprocess the PCR reads, holding one entry per CDR3 protein. The sample yields more than 400,000 distinct CDR3 sequences, roughly an eighth seen once. Here the sequenced sample was PBMCs, mostly from graft donor cells, taken 180 days after TCRalphabeta/CD19-depleted stem cell transplant. These receptors all stem from a female patient between 2 and 10 years old who had a stem cell transplant for aplastic anemia, so the T cells may come from the graft donor.

The chain couples TRBV4-3 to TRBJ2-7; D is perhaps TRBD1 (6 bases). This CDR3 comprises 14 residues. Germline V gene sequence: CDR1 LGHNA, CDR2 YSLEER. V lost 4 bases and J lost 3, with 13 bases in between. CDR3 nucleotide sequence: TGCGCCAGCAGCCTCCGGGACAACCTCTACGAGCAGTACTTC. Translating gives CASSLRDNLYEQYF.

This clonotype appeared a few times. The chain uses TRBV29-1 and TRBJ2-7; a weak D match, TRBD1 (5 bases). With 8 bases removed from V and 4 bases from J, the gap between germline ends came to 15 bases. This CDR3 region has 12 residues. CDR1 is SQVTM, CDR2 ANQGSEA, per germline. The CDR3 DNA is TGCAGCCCGCCTCAGGGAAAGTACGAGCAGTACGTC. This encodes CSPPQGKYEQYV.

The chain employs TRBV10-3 and TRBJ1-2; weak D call: TRBD1 (6 bases). Per the germline V gene, CDR1 is ENHRY and CDR2 is SYGVKD. CDR3 length: 16 residues. With 3 bases removed from V and 2 bases from J, the gap between germline ends came to 16 bases. CDR3 DNA sequence: TGTGCCATCAGTGATCAAGACAGGACCCTCAACTATGGCTACACCTTC. The encoded protein is CAISDQDRTLNYGYTF.

This clonotype was detected only a few times. The chain combines TRBV7-9 with TRBJ1-5; a weak D match, TRBD1 (5 bases). The CDR3 has 14 amino acids. Germline V lookup: CDR1 SEHNR, CDR2 FQNEAQ (reference sequence). The V end lost 1 base, the J end lost 3 bases, and 7 bases lay between the germline ends. The CDR3 region is CASSLEGTNQPQHF. The CDR3 coding sequence is TGTGCCAGCAGCTTAGAAGGGACCAATCAGCCCCAGCATTTT. Using reference TRBV7-9 and TRBJ1-5 for the parts outside the CDR3, the full variable domain is DTGVSQNPRHKITKRGQNVTFRCDPISEHNRLYWYRQTLGQGPEFLTYFQNEAQLEKSRLLSDRFSAERPKGSFSTLEIQRTEQGDSAMYLCASSLEGTNQPQHFGDGTRLSIL.

This clonotype was observed a handful of times. V gene TRBV5-1 combines with J gene TRBJ2-5; D gene unclear. With 2 bases removed from V and 7 bases from J, the gap between germline ends came to 12 bases. The CDR3 is made up of 13 amino acids. Germline V gives CDR1 SGHRS, CDR2 YFSETQ. CDR3 coding DNA: TGCGCCAGCAGCTTTGAAACCCCACGGACCCAGTACTTC. It specifies CASSFETPRTQYF.

This clonotype was picked up a small number of times. The chain couples TRBV4-3 to TRBJ2-7, with D possibly matching TRBD1 (5 bases). Germline assignment: CDR1 LGHNA and CDR2 YSLEER. This CDR3 is built from 15 residues. Trimming removed 3 bases from V and 0 bases from J, with 12 bases in between. CDR3: CASSHGQPSSYEQYF. The DNA of the CDR3 is TGCGCCAGCAGCCACGGACAACCGAGCTCCTACGAGCAGTACTTC.

This clonotype was counted between two and nine times. The rearrangement joins TRBV7-2 to TRBJ2-2; D is unresolved. Germline loops: CDR1 SGHTA, CDR2 FQGNSA. This CDR3 is 15 amino acids long. Trimming removed 3 bases from V and 3 bases from J, with 11 bases in between. The chain's CDR3 is CASSLVSGDTGELFF. CDR3 DNA: TGTGCCAGCAGCTTGGTCTCCGGCGACACCGGGGAGCTGTTTTTT.

This clonotype was seen more than once but under ten times. The chain carries TRBV20-1 and TRBJ2-1, with a weak D call TRBD2 (6 bases). The germline V gene encodes CDR1 DFQATT and CDR2 SNEGSKA (reference sequence). The CDR3 has 16 residues. The V end lost 7 bases, the J end lost 1 base, and 20 bases lay between the germline ends. The CDR3 spells CSGTIRESGSYNEQFF. DNA of the CDR3: TGCAGTGGGACGATTCGGGAGTCGGGGTCCTACAATGAGCAGTTCTTC.

This clonotype was seen more than once but under ten times. The CDR3 here is CASSSPRSGANVLTF. The CDR3 bases are TGTGCCAGCAGTTCCCCCCGGTCGGGGGCCAACGTCCTGACTTTC. The chain uses TRBV6-5 and TRBJ2-6, with D uncertain. The CDR3 consists of 15 residues. The V gene lost 4 bases and the J gene lost 4 bases, with 11 bases spanning the gap. The germline CDR1 and CDR2 sequences are MNHEY and SVGAGI.

This chain joins TRBV6-2 or TRBV6-3 and TRBJ2-2; D may correspond to TRBD1 or TRBD2 (5 bases each). The length of the CDR3 is 14 residues. Trimming cost V 8 bases and J 6 bases, with 16 bases left between them. Germline CDR1 and CDR2: MNHEY and SVGEGT. Here the CDR3 reads CASGRSRGAGELFF. In DNA form, the CDR3 reads TGTGCCAGCGGGCGGTCTAGAGGGGCCGGGGAGCTGTTTTTT.

The gene calls are TRBV11-2 and TRBJ2-1; 14 bases are a match to TRBD2. Looked up from germline, CDR1 is SGHAT and CDR2 is FQNNGV. J gave up 0 bases and V 1 base, and 8 bases lay outside the gene matches. There are 20 residues in the CDR3. This CDR3 is CASSLGPTSGRASSYNEQFF. CDR3 in DNA: TGTGCCAGCAGCTTAGGCCCGACTAGCGGGAGGGCTTCCTCCTACAATGAGCAGTTCTTC.

The DNA for the CDR3 is TGTGCCAGCAGTGCCGGGGGACAGATTAGGACCCACTTT. Translated, it gives CASSAGGQIRTHF. The chain combines TRBV12-3 or TRBV12-4 with TRBJ1-6, with 7 bases that match TRBD1. Unmatched junction bases numbered 13, after V lost 5 bases and J lost 18 bases. The CDR3 loop spans 13 amino acids.

The genes are TRBV18 and TRBJ1-2; the D is unclear. CDR1 and CDR2 (germline): KGHSH, LQKENI. Trimming left V 3 bases short and J 0 bases short, with 14 bases between. The CDR3 runs to 16 residues. The CDR3 is CASSPDVWTSNYGYTF. CDR3 bases: TGTGCCAGCTCACCCGACGTATGGACGTCTAACTATGGCTACACCTTC.

This clonotype showed up just a few times. In DNA, the CDR3 is TGTGCCAGCAGTTTGGGGGTAGGGTTCTACGAGCAGTACGTC. It specifies CASSLGVGFYEQYV. The chain joins TRBV28 to TRBJ2-7, with D perhaps assigned TRBD1 or TRBD2 (5 bases each). The CDR3 loop spans 14 amino acids. Germline values: CDR1 MDHEN, CDR2 SYDVKM. V shed 3 bases and J shed 3 bases, with 12 bases lying between them.

V usage is TRBV11-3 and J usage is TRBJ2-1; 7 nucleotides align to TRBD2. CDR1 and CDR2 (germline): SGHNT, YENEEA. The CDR3 sequence is 16 residues long. V gave up 0 bases and J gave up 2 bases; unmatched junction bases: 4. The CDR3 is CASSLEAGPPYNEQFF. The DNA of the CDR3 is TGTGCCAGCAGCTTAGAAGCGGGGCCCCCCTACAATGAGCAGTTCTTC.

V and J are TRBV20-1 and TRBJ2-3, with a possible D match to TRBD1 (5 bases). This CDR3 spans 15 amino acids. Germline V gene data show CDR1 as DFQATT and CDR2 as SNEGSKA (reference sequence). Trimming pared 1 base from V and 1 base from J, leaving 12 bases between. CDR3 sequence: CSARGRVWGTDTQYF. CDR3 sequence (DNA): TGCAGTGCTAGAGGCAGGGTGTGGGGCACAGATACGCAGTATTTT.

The V gene is TRBV7-2, the J gene TRBJ2-2; 9 positions match TRBD1. The CDR3 has 16 amino acids. V lost 6 bases, J lost 7 bases, and 12 bases stayed unmatched. Looked up from germline, CDR1 is SGHTA and CDR2 is FQGNSA. CDR3 sequence: CASRTRTGGAGGELFF. CDR3 DNA sequence: TGTGCCAGCAGAACTAGAACAGGGGGCGCCGGCGGGGAGCTGTTTTTT.

The V call is TRBV7-2, the J call TRBJ2-2, with no clear D. Germline-derived CDR1 and CDR2 are SGHTA and FQGNSA. The V gene lost 2 bases and the J gene lost 0 bases, with 10 bases spanning the gap. CDR3 length: 16 amino acids. CDR3 amino acids: CASSLPPHTNTGELFF. The CDR3 DNA follows: TGTGCCAGCAGCTTACCCCCACATACGAACACCGGGGAGCTGTTTTTT.

This clonotype was detected many times. The chain joins TRBV12-3 or TRBV12-4 to TRBJ2-2, with D uncertain. The CDR3 has 15 amino acids. The V and J ends lost 4 bases and 1 base respectively, with 10 bases between them. CDR3 DNA sequence: TGTGCCAGCAGTTCTACCCAGGAGAACACCGGGGAGCTGTTTTTT. Translating gives CASSSTQENTGELFF.

The chain combines TRBV9 with TRBJ2-2, with 7 bases aligning to TRBD2. CDR1 and CDR2 (germline): SGDLS, YYNGEE. The CDR3 consists of 17 residues. The J segment lost 6 bases and the V segment lost 0 bases, leaving 11 bases of the junction unmatched. CDR3 loop: CASSVVGSSGLAGELFF. Here the CDR3 DNA reads TGTGCCAGCAGCGTAGTTGGCTCTAGCGGTTTGGCCGGGGAGCTGTTTTTT.

This clonotype turned up a few times. This sequence joins TRBV28 and TRBJ2-5, with 8 positions matching TRBD2. Germline-derived CDR1 and CDR2 are MDHEN and SYDVKM. J was trimmed by 1 base and V by 5 bases; bases with no gene match: 9. This CDR3 contains 16 residues. DNA for the CDR3: TGTGCCAGCAGTCGAGGTTCTGGACTAGCCCAAGAGACCCAGTACTTC. Residues: CASSRGSGLAQETQYF.

This clonotype was observed a few times. This chain uses TRBV7-2 with TRBJ2-7, with TRBD1 matching 8 bases. The CDR3 loop spans 15 amino acids. Germline CDR1 SGHTA, CDR2 FQGNSA. The trim removed 5 bases at V and 5 bases at J, leaving 11 bases unmatched. The CDR3 DNA follows: TGTGCCAGCAGCACAAACGGCAGGGGGCTCGACGAGCAGTACTTC. It specifies CASSTNGRGLDEQYF.

This clonotype was counted once. V gene TRBV29-1 combines with J gene TRBJ1-1; D is possibly TRBD1 (6 bases). The germline V and J ends were trimmed by 8 bases and 5 bases, with 27 bases remaining between them. Germline V gives CDR1 SQVTM, CDR2 ANQGSEA. This CDR3 contains 16 residues. The CDR3 DNA follows: TGCAGCTTCTATAGGGTGTACAGGGTTGGGAGAACTGAAGCTTTCTTT. Its translation is CSFYRVYRVGRTEAFF.

The V and J genes are TRBV7-9 and TRBJ2-1, with TRBD2 identical over 8 bases. The germline gives CDR1 SEHNR, CDR2 FQNEAQ (reference sequence). This CDR3 is 15 amino acids long. V shed 5 bases, J shed 5 bases, and the junction held 8 bases outside the gene matches. Written as DNA, the CDR3 is TGTGCCAGCAGCCCAGCGGGAGTCGTCCACAATGAGCAGTTCTTC. Its protein product is CASSPAGVVHNEQFF.

This clonotype was recorded many times. V gene TRBV20-1 combines with J gene TRBJ2-3; 7 nucleotides match TRBD2. V gave up 0 bases and J gave up 2 bases; unmatched junction bases: 5. CDR1 is DFQATT, CDR2 SNEGSKA, per germline (reference sequence). The CDR3 has 15 amino acids. The CDR3 sequence is CSARDASGVTDTQYF. The DNA of the CDR3 is TGCAGTGCTAGAGATGCTAGCGGCGTCACAGATACGCAGTATTTT.

The CDR3 is CASSDPTSGTYNEQFF. CDR3 in DNA: TGTGCCAGCAGCGATCCGACTAGCGGTACTTACAATGAGCAGTTCTTC. The chain couples TRBV14 to TRBJ2-1; 9 nucleotides agree with TRBD2. CDR1 is SGHDN and CDR2 is FVKESK in the germline V gene. This CDR3 has 16 amino acids. The J segment lost 4 bases and the V segment lost 5 bases, leaving 9 bases of the junction unmatched.

The table lists this clonotype with many counts. V gene TRBV5-1 combines with J gene TRBJ2-7; D gene ambiguous. With 0 bases removed from V and 2 bases from J, the gap between germline ends came to 15 bases. The CDR3 consists of 16 residues. Germline lookup yields CDR1 SGHRS and CDR2 YFSETQ. The CDR3 loop reads CASSLGPETSAYEQYF. In nucleotides, the CDR3 is TGCGCCAGCAGCTTGGGGCCGGAAACGTCAGCCTACGAGCAGTACTTC.

The gene calls are TRBV5-1 and TRBJ2-1, with D unclear. The CDR3 consists of 14 residues. The V gene's germline CDR1 is SGHRS and CDR2 YFSETQ. V gave up 5 bases and J gave up 2 bases, with 11 bases separating them. CDR3 sequence reads: CASRDPPAYNEQFF. CDR3 sequence (DNA): TGCGCCAGCAGAGATCCTCCCGCCTACAATGAGCAGTTCTTC. The full variable domain, its missing parts supplied by reference TRBV5-1 and TRBJ2-1, is KAGVTQTPRYLIKTRGQQVTLSCSPISGHRSVSWYQQTPGQGLQFLFEYFSETQRNKGNFPGRFSGRQFSNSRSEMNVSTLELGDSALYLCASRDPPAYNEQFFGPGTRLTVL.

This clonotype was seen a few times. The chain has TRBV18 and TRBJ2-5, with D uncertain. The V end was cut by 3 bases, the J end by 4 bases, with 9 bases between. The CDR3 length is 13 residues. CDR1 is KGHSH and CDR2 is LQKENI in the germline V gene. In nucleotides, the CDR3 is TGTGCCAGCTCACCGGGCCGGGTAGAGACCCAGTACTTC. Translated, it gives CASSPGRVETQYF.

This clonotype has more than one count but fewer than ten. This chain connects TRBV7-9 to TRBJ1-1; D call uncertain. CDR3 length: 12 residues. Trimming removed 4 bases from V and 3 bases from J, with 6 bases in between. CDR1 is SEHNR and CDR2 is FQNEAQ in the germline V gene (reference sequence). CDR3 sequence: CASSSWDTEAFF. As DNA, the CDR3 is TGTGCCAGCAGCTCATGGGACACTGAAGCTTTCTTT.